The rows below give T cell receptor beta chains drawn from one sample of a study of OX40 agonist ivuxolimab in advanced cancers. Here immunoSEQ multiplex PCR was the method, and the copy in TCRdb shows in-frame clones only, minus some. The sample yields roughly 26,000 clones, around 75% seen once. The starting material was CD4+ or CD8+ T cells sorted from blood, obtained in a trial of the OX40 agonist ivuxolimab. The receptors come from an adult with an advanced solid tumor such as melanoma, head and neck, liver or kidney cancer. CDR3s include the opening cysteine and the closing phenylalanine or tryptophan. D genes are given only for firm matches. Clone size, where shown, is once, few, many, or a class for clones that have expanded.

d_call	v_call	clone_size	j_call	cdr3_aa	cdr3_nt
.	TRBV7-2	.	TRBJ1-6	CASSSTVYSPLHF	TGTGCCAGCAGCTCTACAGTCTATTCACCCCTCCACTTT
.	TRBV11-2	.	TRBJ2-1	CASSLDSVRNEQFF	TGTGCCAGCAGCTTAGATTCCGTTAGGAATGAGCAGTTCTTC
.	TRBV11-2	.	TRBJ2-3	CASSSLTDTQYF	TGTGCCAGCAGCTCGTTGACAGATACGCAGTATTTT
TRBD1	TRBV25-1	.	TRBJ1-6	CASSGTGSNSPLHF	TGTGCCAGCAGTGGGACAGGGAGTAATTCACCCCTCCACTTT
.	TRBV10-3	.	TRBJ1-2	CAISEPFNPSLAEANYGYTF	TGTGCCATCAGTGAGCCCTTTAACCCGTCGTTGGCAGAAGCTAACTATGGCTACACCTTC
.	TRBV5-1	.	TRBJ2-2	CASGKTPDTGELFF	TGCGCCAGCGGCAAAACGCCGGACACCGGGGAGCTGTTTTTT
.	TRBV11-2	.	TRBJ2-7	CASSFATGSYEQYF	TGTGCCAGCAGCTTCGCTACAGGGTCCTACGAGCAGTACTTC
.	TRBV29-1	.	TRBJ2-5	CSISTGARQETQYF	TGCAGCATATCTACGGGAGCACGCCAAGAGACCCAGTACTTC
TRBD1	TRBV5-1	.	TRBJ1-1	CASSPQGQGHSNTEAFF	TGCGCCAGCAGCCCTCAAGGACAGGGCCACTCGAACACTGAAGCTTTCTTT
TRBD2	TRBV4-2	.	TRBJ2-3	CASSQERTSGGSSTDTQYF	TGTGCCAGCAGCCAAGAGAGGACTAGCGGGGGTTCTAGCACAGATACGCAGTATTTT
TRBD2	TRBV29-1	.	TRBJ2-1	CSVILSGGVNEQFF	TGCAGCGTCATACTAAGCGGGGGGGTTAATGAGCAGTTCTTC
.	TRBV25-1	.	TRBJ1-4	CASSEPRVLSEKLFF	TGTGCCAGCAGTGAACCCCGGGTATTGTCTGAAAAACTGTTTTTT
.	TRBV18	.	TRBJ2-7	CASSPPTGSRSYEQYF	TGTGCCAGCTCACCTCCTACAGGGTCCAGAAGCTACGAGCAGTACTTC
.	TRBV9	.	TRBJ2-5	CASSVAREETQYF	TGTGCCAGCAGCGTAGCTAGAGAAGAGACCCAGTACTTC
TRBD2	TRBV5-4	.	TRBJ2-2	CASSLIGGVGSGELFF	TGTGCCAGCAGCCTTATTGGGGGGGTTGGATCCGGGGAGCTGTTTTTT
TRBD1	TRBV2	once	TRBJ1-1	CASSLRDRNTEAFF	TGTGCCAGCAGCCTTCGGGACAGAAACACTGAAGCTTTCTTT
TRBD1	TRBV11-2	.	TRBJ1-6	CASSPQSGTGRSPLHF	TGTGCCAGCAGCCCCCAATCCGGGACAGGGCGTTCACCCCTCCACTTT
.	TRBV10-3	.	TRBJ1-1	CAIKPTGRETEAFF	TGTGCCATCAAACCAACAGGCCGGGAGACTGAAGCTTTCTTT
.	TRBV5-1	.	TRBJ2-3	CASSLGTSTDTQYF	TGCGCCAGCAGCTTGGGAACTAGCACAGATACGCAGTATTTT
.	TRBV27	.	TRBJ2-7	CASSLGAGRLGNEQYF	TGTGCCAGCAGTTTAGGGGCAGGGCGACTAGGGAACGAGCAGTACTTC
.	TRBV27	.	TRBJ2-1	CASRLGGSSYNEQFF	TGTGCCAGCAGACTCGGAGGGAGCTCCTACAATGAGCAGTTCTTC
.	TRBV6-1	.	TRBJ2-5	CASSEFQETQYF	TGTGCCAGCTCGGAGTTCCAAGAGACCCAGTACTTC
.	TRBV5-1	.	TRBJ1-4	CASSSDPGGNEKLFF	TGCGCCAGCAGCTCGGACCCCGGGGGAAATGAAAAACTGTTTTTT
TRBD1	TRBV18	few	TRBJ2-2	CASSAVGQGTGELFF	TGTGCCAGCTCGGCCGTCGGACAGGGCACTGGGGAGCTGTTTTTT
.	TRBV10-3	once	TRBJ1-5	CAIRGASNQPQHF	TGTGCCATCAGGGGGGCTAGCAATCAGCCCCAGCATTTT
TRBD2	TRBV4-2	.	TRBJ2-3	CASSQVSGLAGGRRDTQYF	TGTGCCAGCAGCCAAGTATCAGGACTAGCGGGGGGCCGAAGAGATACGCAGTATTTT
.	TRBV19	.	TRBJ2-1	CASRDRKERQFF	TGTGCCAGTAGGGACAGAAAGGAGAGGCAGTTCTTC
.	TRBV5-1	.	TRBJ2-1	CASRKQYEQFF	TGCGCCAGCAGGAAACAATATGAGCAGTTCTTC
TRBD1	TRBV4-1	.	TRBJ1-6	CASSLLSGGTGSSPLHF	TGCGCCAGCAGCCTTCTCTCAGGAGGGACAGGGAGTTCACCCCTCCACTTT
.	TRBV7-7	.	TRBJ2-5	CASSLSPATVQETQYF	TGTGCCAGCAGCTTAAGCCCTGCTACAGTCCAAGAGACCCAGTACTTC
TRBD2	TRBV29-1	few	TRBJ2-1	CSVEWASGVSNEQFF	TGCAGCGTTGAATGGGCTAGCGGGGTTTCGAATGAGCAGTTCTTC
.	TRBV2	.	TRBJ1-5	CASRGDGPGQPQHF	TGTGCCAGCAGGGGCGACGGACCGGGACAGCCCCAGCATTTT
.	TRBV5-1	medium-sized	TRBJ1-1	CASSLAPGSNTEAFF	TGCGCCAGCAGCTTGGCTCCGGGATCAAACACTGAAGCTTTCTTT
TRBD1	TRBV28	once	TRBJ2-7	CATQAQGAYEQYF	TGTGCCACCCAGGCGCAGGGGGCCTACGAGCAGTACTTC
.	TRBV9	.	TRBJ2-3	CASSVMTTDTQYF	TGTGCCAGCAGCGTAATGACCACAGATACGCAGTATTTT
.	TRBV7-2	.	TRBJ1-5	CASRPDRLQPQHF	TGTGCCAGCAGACCTGACAGGCTCCAGCCCCAGCATTTT
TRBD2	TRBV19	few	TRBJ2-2	CASSNGLVRAGELFF	TGTGCCAGTAGTAATGGACTAGTAAGGGCCGGGGAGCTGTTTTTT
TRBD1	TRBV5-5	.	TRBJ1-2	CASSSTQGLGYTF	TGTGCCAGCAGCTCAACACAGGGGTTGGGCTACACCTTC
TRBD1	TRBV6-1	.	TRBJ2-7	CASSRDRGTEQYF	TGTGCCAGCAGTAGGGACAGGGGGACCGAGCAGTACTTC
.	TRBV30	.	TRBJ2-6	CAWSVPRAPGANVLTF	TGTGCCTGGAGTGTACCGAGGGCCCCCGGGGCCAACGTCCTGACTTTC
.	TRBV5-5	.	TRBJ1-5	CARSPQDSNSNQPQHF	TGTGCCAGAAGCCCCCAGGACAGCAATAGCAATCAGCCCCAGCATTTT
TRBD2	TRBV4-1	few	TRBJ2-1	CASSQVFSTSGGLGPYNEQFF	TGCGCCAGCAGCCAAGTCTTTAGCACTAGCGGGGGTTTGGGCCCCTACAATGAGCAGTTCTTC